A selection of T cell receptor beta chains follows, all from one sample in a study of cytomegalovirus exposure and HLA in healthy donors. Clones were sequenced by immunoSEQ multiplex PCR, and TCRdb holds only the in-frame ones, with some missing. This sample's table reports 200,000 or so clones. The sample was PBMCs. The receptor set was obtained from a boy aged 5-17 years in good health and CMV-seronegative. Both conserved end residues are part of each CDR3. A D gene is named only where the DNA matches it firmly.

V gene	CDR3 length	J gene	D gene	CDR3 protein	CDR3 DNA
TRBV10-1	16	TRBJ2-7	NA	CASSERRLGGPYEQYF	TGCGCCAGCAGTGAGCGTCGTCTTGGAGGCCCCTACGAGCAGTACTTC
TRBV19	15	TRBJ1-1	TRBD1	CASMNRGLMNTEAFF	TGTGCCAGTATGAACAGGGGGTTGATGAACACTGAAGCTTTCTTT
TRBV9	15	TRBJ2-6	NA	CASSVRAPGANVLTF	TGTGCCAGCAGCGTGCGAGCCCCTGGGGCCAACGTCCTGACTTTC
TRBV19	16	TRBJ2-2	TRBD1	CASSITDRANTGELFF	TGTGCCAGTAGTATAACCGACAGGGCGAACACCGGGGAGCTGTTTTTT
TRBV7-9	17	TRBJ1-4	TRBD1	CASSLGGQGPTNEKLFF	TGTGCCAGCAGCTTAGGGGGACAGGGCCCAACTAATGAAAAACTGTTTTTT
TRBV2	14	TRBJ2-4	NA	CASSGQQVKNIQYF	TGTGCCAGCAGTGGGCAGCAGGTCAAAAACATTCAGTACTTC
TRBV7-6	17	TRBJ2-2	TRBD2	CASSLNLAGGPAGELFF	TGTGCCAGCAGCTTAAACCTAGCGGGGGGGCCTGCCGGGGAGCTGTTTTTT
TRBV5-1	16	TRBJ2-1	TRBD1	CASSFARDRGRNEQFF	TGCGCCAGCAGCTTTGCCAGGGACAGGGGGAGGAATGAGCAGTTCTTC
TRBV4-1	15	TRBJ1-2	NA	CASSQDLGGARGYTF	TGCGCCAGCAGCCAAGATCTGGGAGGGGCTAGGGGCTACACCTTC
TRBV12-5	17	TRBJ2-3	NA	CASGLVRQGLSTDTQYF	TGTGCTAGTGGTTTGGTACGCCAGGGGCTGAGCACAGATACGCAGTATTTT
TRBV28	11	TRBJ1-5	NA	CASTRLGAQHF	TGTGCCAGCACCCGATTAGGGGCCCAGCATTTT
TRBV11-2	12	TRBJ2-2	NA	CASSTRAGELFF	TGTGCCAGCAGCACCCGAGCGGGGGAGCTGTTTTTT
TRBV18	15	TRBJ1-5	NA	CASSPEMYSNQPQHF	TGTGCCAGTTCACCCGAGATGTATAGCAATCAGCCCCAGCATTTT
TRBV5-4	13	TRBJ1-6	NA	CASQGGSNPPLHF	TGTGCCAGTCAGGGAGGTAGTAATCCACCCCTCCACTTT
TRBV15	15	TRBJ2-1	TRBD2	CATSTGLAFYNEQFF	TGTGCCACCAGCACGGGACTAGCCTTCTACAATGAGCAGTTCTTC
TRBV27	10	TRBJ2-7	TRBD1	CASSCSGQDF	TGTGCCAGCAGTTGCTCGGGACAGGACTTC
TRBV7-6	12	TRBJ1-4	NA	CASSLDRRELFF	TGTGCCAGCAGCCTGGACCGGAGGGAACTGTTTTTT
TRBV7-9	15	TRBJ1-3	NA	CASSSVREGRNTIYF	TGTGCCAGCAGCTCAGTCCGAGAGGGCAGAAACACCATATATTTT
TRBV18	13	TRBJ1-2	NA	CASSPNPEGGYTF	TGTGCCAGCTCACCAAACCCCGAGGGCGGCTACACCTTC
TRBV5-5	13	TRBJ2-2	TRBD1	CASTDRAAGELFF	TGTGCCAGCACCGACAGGGCTGCCGGGGAGCTGTTTTTT
TRBV13	15	TRBJ1-2	NA	CASSSMGGNPYGYTF	TGTGCCAGCAGCTCAATGGGAGGGAATCCCTATGGCTACACCTTC
TRBV4-3	14	TRBJ1-2	NA	CASSQVLANYGYTF	TGCGCCAGCAGCCAAGTACTCGCTAACTATGGCTACACCTTC
TRBV6-1	13	TRBJ1-5	NA	CASSEQVNQPQHF	TGTGCCAGCAGTGAACAGGTCAATCAGCCCCAGCATTTT
TRBV5-1	15	TRBJ2-5	TRBD2	CASNTGTSHGETQYF	TGCGCCAGCAATACCGGGACTAGTCATGGAGAGACCCAGTACTTC
TRBV5-4	15	TRBJ2-5	TRBD1	CASSSVTGGEETQYF	TGTGCCAGCAGTTCGGTGACAGGGGGCGAAGAGACCCAGTACTTC
TRBV9	14	TRBJ1-1	NA	CASSVDPVNTEAFF	TGTGCCAGCAGCGTAGATCCGGTGAACACTGAAGCTTTCTTT
TRBV28	15	TRBJ1-4	NA	CASSLLRTGGEKLFF	TGTGCCAGCAGTTTACTCCGGACCGGAGGGGAAAAACTGTTTTTT
TRBV13	13	TRBJ2-2	NA	CASSPILSGELFF	TGTGCCAGCAGCCCTATCCTCTCCGGGGAGCTGTTTTTT
TRBV7-9	15	TRBJ1-1	NA	CAGRRLEGVNTEAFF	TGTGCCGGTCGGAGGCTGGAGGGAGTAAACACTGAAGCTTTCTTT
TRBV5-6	15	TRBJ2-3	NA	CASSLDRVGTDTQYF	TGTGCCAGCAGCTTGGATAGAGTGGGCACAGATACGCAGTATTTT
TRBV12-5	15	TRBJ1-1	NA	CASGLDFDRSTEAFF	TGTGCTAGTGGTTTGGATTTTGACAGGAGCACTGAAGCTTTCTTT
TRBV19	16	TRBJ2-1	NA	CASSNNGGWTYNEQFF	TGTGCCAGTAGTAACAATGGCGGATGGACCTACAATGAGCAGTTCTTC
TRBV19	15	TRBJ2-3	NA	CASCLGATDTDTQYF	TGTGCCAGCTGCCTTGGGGCGACGGATACAGATACGCAGTATTTT
TRBV19	14	TRBJ1-1	NA	CASLRVPATTEAFF	TGTGCCAGCCTCCGGGTCCCAGCGACCACTGAAGCTTTCTTT
TRBV19	14	TRBJ1-1	NA	CASSSTGRGTEAFF	TGTGCCAGTAGTTCCACAGGGAGAGGAACTGAAGCTTTCTTT
TRBV5-1	14	TRBJ1-2	NA	CASTVGGSNYGYTF	TGCGCCAGCACTGTCGGAGGCAGCAACTATGGCTACACCTTC
TRBV19	15	TRBJ2-2	TRBD1	CASSPDRGGTGELFF	TGTGCCAGTAGTCCCGACAGGGGTGGGACCGGGGAGCTGTTTTTT
TRBV6-5	13	TRBJ1-2	NA	CASSYSDSSGYTF	TGTGCCAGCAGTTACTCGGACAGTTCCGGCTACACCTTC